Listed below are T cell receptor beta chains from one sample, sequenced in a study of T cell responses to AZD1222 COVID-19 vaccine. Sequencing was performed with immunoSEQ multiplex PCR; in TCRdb, only in-frame clones are kept and a portion is missing. The sample yields 150,000 or so clones, 90% seen once. Sequencing was performed on peripheral blood, taken on day 0 of AZD1222 vaccination. The receptors originated from an adult in good health. CDR3s include the opening cysteine and the closing phenylalanine or tryptophan. The order of the fields is V gene, D gene, J gene, CDR3 length, clone size, CDR3 DNA, CDR3 protein. D genes are given only for firm matches. Size is omitted from some rows. Given values are once, few, many or a class for expanded clones.

V gene: TRBV25-1
D gene: -
J gene: TRBJ1-2
CDR3 length: 14
clone size: -
CDR3 DNA: TGTGCCAGCGGGTCTGGTGCGGGTCCCTATGGCTACACCTTC
CDR3 protein: CASGSGAGPYGYTF

V gene: TRBV19
D gene: -
J gene: TRBJ1-2
CDR3 length: 14
clone size: once
CDR3 DNA: TGTGCCAGTAGCCCCGGGCCGCCGGCGAATGGCTACACCTTC
CDR3 protein: CASSPGPPANGYTF

V gene: TRBV2
D gene: TRBD1
J gene: TRBJ1-1
CDR3 length: 14
clone size: -
CDR3 DNA: TGTGCCAGCAGTGGGGTGGGACAGGGCCTTGAAGCTTTCTTT
CDR3 protein: CASSGVGQGLEAFF

V gene: TRBV6-5
D gene: -
J gene: TRBJ1-2
CDR3 length: 14
clone size: -
CDR3 DNA: TGTGCCAGCAGCCGAACGGACAGCAACTATGGCTACACCTTC
CDR3 protein: CASSRTDSNYGYTF

V gene: TRBV9
D gene: -
J gene: TRBJ2-1
CDR3 length: 15
clone size: -
CDR3 DNA: TGTGCCAGCAGCGTAGGACTAAGGGGGGAAAATGAGCAGTTCTTC
CDR3 protein: CASSVGLRGENEQFF

V gene: TRBV10-3
D gene: TRBD1
J gene: TRBJ1-4
CDR3 length: 15
clone size: -
CDR3 DNA: TGTGCCATCAGTGAGTCGACAGGGGGTACCGAAAAACTGTTTTTT
CDR3 protein: CAISESTGGTEKLFF

V gene: TRBV7-8
D gene: TRBD1
J gene: TRBJ1-2
CDR3 length: 13
clone size: -
CDR3 DNA: TGTGCCAGCAGCCCGCGGACAGGGAATGGCTACACCTTC
CDR3 protein: CASSPRTGNGYTF

V gene: TRBV24-1
D gene: TRBD1
J gene: TRBJ2-7
CDR3 length: 14
clone size: -
CDR3 DNA: TGTGCCACCAGTGATGGGGGACAGGGCCACGAGCAGTACTTC
CDR3 protein: CATSDGGQGHEQYF

V gene: TRBV2
D gene: TRBD2
J gene: TRBJ2-7
CDR3 length: 12
clone size: -
CDR3 DNA: TGTGCCAGCAGGGGACTAGCGGGAGAGCAGTACTTC
CDR3 protein: CASRGLAGEQYF

V gene: TRBV2
D gene: -
J gene: TRBJ1-1
CDR3 length: 14
clone size: once
CDR3 DNA: TGTGCCAGCAGGCTCGAACAGGGTAACACTGAAGCTTTCTTT
CDR3 protein: CASRLEQGNTEAFF

V gene: TRBV5-1
D gene: TRBD2
J gene: TRBJ2-2
CDR3 length: 15
clone size: -
CDR3 DNA: TGCGCCAGCAGCAGTACTAGCGTCAACACCGGGGAGCTGTTTTTT
CDR3 protein: CASSSTSVNTGELFF

V gene: TRBV18
D gene: -
J gene: TRBJ1-5
CDR3 length: 15
clone size: -
CDR3 DNA: TGTGCCAGCTCACCATCAGGCCTGGGCAATCAGCCCCAGCATTTT
CDR3 protein: CASSPSGLGNQPQHF

V gene: TRBV4-1
D gene: -
J gene: TRBJ1-5
CDR3 length: 13
clone size: -
CDR3 DNA: TGCGCCAGCAGTCGGGGGTTATTTCAGCCCCAGCATTTT
CDR3 protein: CASSRGLFQPQHF

V gene: TRBV4-3
D gene: TRBD1
J gene: TRBJ2-7
CDR3 length: 14
clone size: -
CDR3 DNA: TGCGCCAGCAGCCAAGGGGGACAGGGAGGCGAGCAGTACTTC
CDR3 protein: CASSQGGQGGEQYF

V gene: TRBV19
D gene: -
J gene: TRBJ2-1
CDR3 length: 13
clone size: -
CDR3 DNA: TGTGCCAGTAGTCCCCCCCGCTACAATGAGCAGTTCTTC
CDR3 protein: CASSPPRYNEQFF

V gene: TRBV6-1
D gene: -
J gene: TRBJ1-2
CDR3 length: 13
clone size: -
CDR3 DNA: TGTGCCAGCAGTGAAATTAGAGTGAGAGGCTACACCTTC
CDR3 protein: CASSEIRVRGYTF

V gene: TRBV7-9
D gene: -
J gene: TRBJ2-3
CDR3 length: 14
clone size: -
CDR3 DNA: TGTGCCAGCAGCTTAGAGAGGACTACAGATACGCAGTATTTT
CDR3 protein: CASSLERTTDTQYF

V gene: TRBV7-9
D gene: -
J gene: TRBJ1-5
CDR3 length: 12
clone size: once
CDR3 DNA: TGTGCCAGCAGCCAGAACAATCAGCCCCAGCATTTT
CDR3 protein: CASSQNNQPQHF

V gene: TRBV7-9
D gene: -
J gene: TRBJ1-1
CDR3 length: 14
clone size: once
CDR3 DNA: TGTGCCAGCAGCTTAGGGGGGGGGAGCACTGAAGCTTTCTTT
CDR3 protein: CASSLGGGSTEAFF

V gene: TRBV6-2/TRBV6-3
D gene: -
J gene: TRBJ2-5
CDR3 length: 17
clone size: -
CDR3 DNA: TGTGCCAGCAGTTACAGAGTCACTTACTCCCGCGGGGAGACCCAGTACTTC
CDR3 protein: CASSYRVTYSRGETQYF

V gene: TRBV3-1/TRBV3-2
D gene: -
J gene: TRBJ1-6
CDR3 length: 12
clone size: -
CDR3 DNA: TGTGCCAGCAGCCAAGGTGATTCACCCCTCCACTTT
CDR3 protein: CASSQGDSPLHF

V gene: TRBV7-2
D gene: -
J gene: TRBJ1-1
CDR3 length: 13
clone size: -
CDR3 DNA: TGTGCCAGCAGCCCCGGACCCACAACTGAAGCTTTCTTT
CDR3 protein: CASSPGPTTEAFF

V gene: TRBV18
D gene: TRBD1
J gene: TRBJ1-5
CDR3 length: 16
clone size: -
CDR3 DNA: TGTGCCAGCGCCCGGGACAGCACCGTCGGCCATCAGCCCCAGCATTTT
CDR3 protein: CASARDSTVGHQPQHF

V gene: TRBV4-3
D gene: TRBD1
J gene: TRBJ2-3
CDR3 length: 18
clone size: -
CDR3 DNA: TGCGCCAGCAGCCAAATATTAGCCGGGACAGGGGTTCCAGATACGCAGTATTTT
CDR3 protein: CASSQILAGTGVPDTQYF

V gene: TRBV5-1
D gene: -
J gene: TRBJ2-3
CDR3 length: 18
clone size: -
CDR3 DNA: TGCGCCAGCAGCTCCGTTGCCAACTCGCCCCTAGGGAAAGATACGCAGTATTTT
CDR3 protein: CASSSVANSPLGKDTQYF

V gene: TRBV18
D gene: TRBD1
J gene: TRBJ2-7
CDR3 length: 14
clone size: -
CDR3 DNA: TGTGCCAGCTCACCAGGGACAGGGGGGGACGAGCAGTACTTC
CDR3 protein: CASSPGTGGDEQYF

V gene: TRBV10-1
D gene: -
J gene: TRBJ2-3
CDR3 length: 15
clone size: -
CDR3 DNA: TGCGCCAGCAGCCCCGGGGGCTATTCCTCGGATACGCAGTATTTT
CDR3 protein: CASSPGGYSSDTQYF

V gene: TRBV11-2
D gene: -
J gene: TRBJ1-2
CDR3 length: 11
clone size: -
CDR3 DNA: TGTGCCAGCAGCTTATGGGATGGCTACACCTTC
CDR3 protein: CASSLWDGYTF

V gene: TRBV4-1
D gene: -
J gene: TRBJ1-2
CDR3 length: 15
clone size: -
CDR3 DNA: TGCGCCAGCAGAGACGTGGGGAGGGAGAGTTATGGCTACACCTTC
CDR3 protein: CASRDVGRESYGYTF

V gene: TRBV7-9
D gene: TRBD1
J gene: TRBJ1-2
CDR3 length: 16
clone size: -
CDR3 DNA: TGTGCCAGCAGCACAACAGGGGGCCCCGCTAACTATGGCTACACCTTC
CDR3 protein: CASSTTGGPANYGYTF

V gene: TRBV4-1
D gene: -
J gene: TRBJ1-2
CDR3 length: 15
clone size: once
CDR3 DNA: TGCGCCAGCAGCCATTACGGGCCGCTATTCCCGGGCTACACCTTC
CDR3 protein: CASSHYGPLFPGYTF

V gene: TRBV6-5
D gene: -
J gene: TRBJ1-6
CDR3 length: 15
clone size: -
CDR3 DNA: TGTGCCAGCAGTCTCACGGGACGGAATAATTCACCCCTCCACTTT
CDR3 protein: CASSLTGRNNSPLHF

V gene: TRBV7-3
D gene: -
J gene: TRBJ1-2
CDR3 length: 19
clone size: -
CDR3 DNA: TGTGCCAGCAGCTTAAACCCCGGCGGCGAGGGCGGATACAACTATGGCTACACCTTC
CDR3 protein: CASSLNPGGEGGYNYGYTF

V gene: TRBV27
D gene: -
J gene: TRBJ1-1
CDR3 length: 13
clone size: -
CDR3 DNA: TGTGCCAGCAGTTTATACACCACCAGTGAAGCTTTCTTT
CDR3 protein: CASSLYTTSEAFF

V gene: TRBV4-3
D gene: -
J gene: TRBJ2-5
CDR3 length: 15
clone size: -
CDR3 DNA: TGCGCCAGCAGCCAAGAATACGGGGGCGGGGAGACCCAGTACTTC
CDR3 protein: CASSQEYGGGETQYF

V gene: TRBV29-1
D gene: TRBD1
J gene: TRBJ2-7
CDR3 length: 13
clone size: -
CDR3 DNA: TGCAGCGCCCGGGACAGGGGTATGTACGAGCAGTACTTC
CDR3 protein: CSARDRGMYEQYF

V gene: TRBV28
D gene: -
J gene: TRBJ1-5
CDR3 length: 13
clone size: -
CDR3 DNA: TGTGCCAGCAGTCAGGGTTCAAATCAGCCCCAGCATTTT
CDR3 protein: CASSQGSNQPQHF

V gene: TRBV7-2
D gene: TRBD1
J gene: TRBJ1-2
CDR3 length: 14
clone size: -
CDR3 DNA: TGTGCCAGCAGCTGGGAGGGGGCCGTTTGGGGCTACACCTTC
CDR3 protein: CASSWEGAVWGYTF

V gene: TRBV6-5
D gene: -
J gene: TRBJ1-5
CDR3 length: 11
clone size: -
CDR3 DNA: TGTGCCAGCAGTCAGAATCAGCCCCAGCATTTT
CDR3 protein: CASSQNQPQHF

V gene: TRBV29-1
D gene: -
J gene: TRBJ1-5
CDR3 length: 12
clone size: -
CDR3 DNA: TGCAGCGTTGGCGACTTCAATCAGCCCCAGCATTTT
CDR3 protein: CSVGDFNQPQHF

V gene: TRBV24-1
D gene: -
J gene: TRBJ1-6
CDR3 length: 15
clone size: few
CDR3 DNA: TGTGCCACGCCGGGACACGGACTCTGCAATTCACCCCTCCACTTT
CDR3 protein: CATPGHGLCNSPLHF

V gene: TRBV27
D gene: -
J gene: TRBJ1-2
CDR3 length: 15
clone size: -
CDR3 DNA: TGTGCCAGCAGTTTAGGGCCTCCGCGGAACTATGGCTACACCTTC
CDR3 protein: CASSLGPPRNYGYTF

V gene: TRBV3-1/TRBV3-2
D gene: -
J gene: TRBJ1-1
CDR3 length: 17
clone size: -
CDR3 DNA: TGTGCCAGCAGCCAAGCCGCGTGGGGGGGGCACATGACTGAAGCTTTCTTT
CDR3 protein: CASSQAAWGGHMTEAFF

V gene: TRBV30
D gene: -
J gene: TRBJ1-6
CDR3 length: 11
clone size: -
CDR3 DNA: TGTGCCTGGGGCAGTAGTTCACCCCTCCACTTT
CDR3 protein: CAWGSSSPLHF

V gene: TRBV15
D gene: -
J gene: TRBJ2-7
CDR3 length: 12
clone size: -
CDR3 DNA: TGTGCCACCAGCAGAGTGGGCCGCGAGCAGTACTTC
CDR3 protein: CATSRVGREQYF

V gene: TRBV2
D gene: TRBD2
J gene: TRBJ2-7
CDR3 length: 14
clone size: -
CDR3 DNA: TGTGCCAGCAGCCCTAGCGGGGGGAGTTACGAGCAGTACTTC
CDR3 protein: CASSPSGGSYEQYF

V gene: TRBV7-8
D gene: TRBD1
J gene: TRBJ2-2
CDR3 length: 14
clone size: -
CDR3 DNA: TGTGCCAGCAGCTCCGGGACAGACACCGGGGAGCTGTTTTTT
CDR3 protein: CASSSGTDTGELFF

V gene: TRBV13
D gene: -
J gene: TRBJ1-1
CDR3 length: 13
clone size: -
CDR3 DNA: TGTGCCAGCAGCTTACACCCATCGGCTGAAGCTTTCTTT
CDR3 protein: CASSLHPSAEAFF

V gene: TRBV11-1
D gene: -
J gene: TRBJ1-6
CDR3 length: 14
clone size: -
CDR3 DNA: TGTGCCAGCAGCATCCGGCAGAATAATTCACCCCTCCACTTT
CDR3 protein: CASSIRQNNSPLHF

V gene: TRBV7-2
D gene: TRBD1
J gene: TRBJ1-5
CDR3 length: 15
clone size: once
CDR3 DNA: TGTGCCAGCAGCTTGGATTACAGGGGGAATCAGCCCCAGCATTTT
CDR3 protein: CASSLDYRGNQPQHF

V gene: TRBV7-9
D gene: TRBD1
J gene: TRBJ1-2
CDR3 length: 14
clone size: -
CDR3 DNA: TGTGCCAGCAGCTTTGTGGGACAGGGATATGGCTACACCTTC
CDR3 protein: CASSFVGQGYGYTF

V gene: TRBV28
D gene: -
J gene: TRBJ1-4
CDR3 length: 14
clone size: -
CDR3 DNA: TGTGCCAGCAGGTTCCGGCCAGGGAGCGAAAAACTGTTTTTT
CDR3 protein: CASRFRPGSEKLFF

V gene: TRBV10-1
D gene: -
J gene: TRBJ1-3
CDR3 length: 15
clone size: many
CDR3 DNA: TGCGCCAGCAGTGAAGGACTACACTCTGGAAACACCATATATTTT
CDR3 protein: CASSEGLHSGNTIYF

V gene: TRBV4-3
D gene: -
J gene: TRBJ2-3
CDR3 length: 18
clone size: once
CDR3 DNA: TGCGCCAGCAGCCAAGATCGGGTGGCCAGGGGGGGCACAGATACGCAGTATTTT
CDR3 protein: CASSQDRVARGGTDTQYF

V gene: TRBV6-2/TRBV6-3
D gene: TRBD1
J gene: TRBJ2-5
CDR3 length: 15
clone size: -
CDR3 DNA: TGTGCCAGCAGTGCTCGGACAGGGGGCCAAGAGACCCAGTACTTC
CDR3 protein: CASSARTGGQETQYF

V gene: TRBV9
D gene: TRBD1
J gene: TRBJ1-2
CDR3 length: 16
clone size: -
CDR3 DNA: TGTGCCAGCAGCGTAGGAGTGGGGACAGGGGGCTATGGCTACACCTTC
CDR3 protein: CASSVGVGTGGYGYTF

V gene: TRBV10-3
D gene: TRBD1
J gene: TRBJ1-4
CDR3 length: 16
clone size: -
CDR3 DNA: TGTGCCATCAGTCCCGGGACAGGGACGGCTAATGAAAAACTGTTTTTT
CDR3 protein: CAISPGTGTANEKLFF

V gene: TRBV3-1/TRBV3-2
D gene: TRBD2
J gene: TRBJ2-1
CDR3 length: 13
clone size: -
CDR3 DNA: TGTGCCAGCAGCCGCGGGGGGTACAATGAGCAGTTCTTC
CDR3 protein: CASSRGGYNEQFF

V gene: TRBV3-1/TRBV3-2
D gene: -
J gene: TRBJ1-5
CDR3 length: 15
clone size: -
CDR3 DNA: TGTGCCAGCAGCCAAGATTCTAAGAGCAATCAGCCCCAGCATTTT
CDR3 protein: CASSQDSKSNQPQHF